Sequencing of this T cell receptor beta chain was carried out in a study of blood T cell repertoires in COVID-19. As for the study in general: PBMCs, B-cell-depleted T cells, or T cells provided the cDNA or gDNA that made up the material.

Per the original methods: Estimates of nucleated cell counts were drawn from the amplification of reference gene primers. Sequencing used immunoSEQ multiplex PCR; TCRdb keeps in-frame clones, though not all of them. That table furnishes V, J and clone size, whereas the DNA furnished D and trimming. The sample lists 200,000 or so clones; around 89% were seen once. This receptor was identified in a man aged 70 or older with acute or convalescent COVID-19. Sequencing used peripheral blood.

The CDR3 reads CASSLLRTGSTFF. The CDR3 DNA sequence: TGTGCCAGCAGTCTATTAAGGACAGGGTCGACTTTCTTT. This chain uses TRBV2 with TRBJ1-1; 8 nucleotides align to TRBD1. V lost 5 bases and J lost 12; bases outside the gene matches: 11. This CDR3 contains 13 residues. Germline lookup yields CDR1 SNHLY and CDR2 FYNNEI.